These 23 T cell receptor beta chains came from one sample sequenced in a study of long-term antiretroviral therapy in people with HIV. The libraries were made with immunoSEQ v3.0 at survey level. The table came from immunoSEQ multiplex PCR; TCRdb's copy has only in-frame clones and leaves some out. The sample has 20,000 to 25,000 clones; about 80% are singletons. Sequences were derived from unsorted PBMCs, sampled 0.3 years after starting antiretroviral therapy. These receptors all come from a man aged 50 to 59 with HIV.

The chain couples TRBV12-5 to TRBJ2-1; 9 bases agree with TRBD1. Losses at the gene ends were 0 bases for V and 6 bases for J; bases not matched to a gene: 9. Per the germline V gene, CDR1 is LGHNT and CDR2 is FRNRAP. This CDR3 region has 17 residues. The CDR3 sequence: CASGLVVFGTGSNEQFF. The CDR3 bases are TGTGCTAGTGGTTTGGTAGTCTTCGGGACAGGGTCCAATGAGCAGTTCTTC.

The genes are TRBV7-9 and TRBJ1-4; 9 positions agree with TRBD1. This CDR3 has 16 residues. The trim removed 4 bases at V and 6 bases at J, leaving 9 bases unmatched. CDR1 is SEHNR, CDR2 FQNEAQ, per germline (reference sequence). The CDR3 loop reads CASSSIRDREHEKLFF. The CDR3 nucleotides read TGTGCCAGCAGCTCGATCCGGGACAGGGAACATGAAAAACTGTTTTTT.

The chain carries TRBV28 and TRBJ2-7; 9 bases are shared with TRBD2. The CDR3 loop spans 18 amino acids. Trimming at V came to 2 bases and at J to 1 base, leaving 12 bases not matched to a gene. Germline CDR1 reads MDHEN; CDR2 reads SYDVKM. The CDR3 coding sequence is TGTGCCAGCAGTTTAGGGCACGCGGGGACTAGCAGTTCCTACGAGCAGTACTTC. It translates to CASSLGHAGTSSSYEQYF.

The chain employs TRBV6-1 and TRBJ1-4; tentative D call: TRBD1 (6 bases). This CDR3 is built from 15 residues. The V and J ends lost 4 bases and 8 bases respectively, with 17 bases between them. Germline CDR1 MNHNS, CDR2 SASEGT. The CDR3 loop is CASSVHWGLVEKLFF. The CDR3, as DNA: TGTGCCAGCAGTGTTCATTGGGGGCTGGTGGAAAAACTGTTTTTT.

This chain uses TRBV10-3 with TRBJ1-3, with a tentative D call TRBD1 (5 bases). Germline V gene lookup returns CDR1 ENHRY and CDR2 SYGVKD. V dropped 5 bases and J dropped 0 bases, with 11 bases sitting between them. The CDR3 covers 15 residues. This chain's CDR3 is CAISSDTYSGNTIYF. DNA for the CDR3: TGTGCCATCAGTTCGGACACTTACTCTGGAAACACCATATATTTT.

The rearrangement links TRBV5-4 to TRBJ2-7, with D tentatively TRBD1 or TRBD2 (5 bases each). Between the trimmed V and J ends, which lost 3 bases and 0 bases, there was a span of 7 bases. Germline-derived CDR1 and CDR2 are SGHNT and YYREEE (reference sequence). The CDR3 is 13 amino acids. The DNA for the CDR3 is TGTGCCAGCAGCTGGGACGTCTCCTACGAGCAGTACTTC. The encoded protein is CASSWDVSYEQYF.

This chain links TRBV2 with TRBJ1-1; unclear D gene. The CDR3 is 11 amino acids. Germline V CDR1 and CDR2: SNHLY, FYNNEI. Trimming took off 8 bases at V and 6 bases at J, with 10 bases between the two ends. The CDR3 sequence: CASPGPAEAFF. As DNA, the CDR3 is TGTGCCAGCCCCGGTCCAGCTGAAGCTTTCTTT. The entire variable domain, with the rest obtained from reference TRBV2 and TRBJ1-1, is as follows: EPEVTQTPSHQVTQMGQEVILRCVPISNHLYFYWYRQILGQKVEFLVSFYNNEISEKSEIFDDQFSVERPDGSNFTLKIRSTKLEDSAMYFCASPGPAEAFFGQGTRLTVV.

This clone was counted a few times. This rearrangement joins TRBV5-6 to TRBJ1-5; D possibly corresponds to TRBD1 (6 bases). This CDR3 is 15 amino acids long. Germline V CDR1 and CDR2: SGHDT, YYEEEE. Between the trimmed V and J ends, which lost 3 bases and 6 bases, there was a span of 16 bases. The CDR3, as DNA: TGTGCCAGCAGCTGGGGGCCAGGGGTGGGTCAGCCCCAGCATTTT. Protein: CASSWGPGVGQPQHF. Together with reference TRBV5-6 and TRBJ1-5, the CDR3 gives the full variable domain: DAGVTQSPTHLIKTRGQQVTLRCSPKSGHDTVSWYQQALGQGPQFIFQYYEEEERQRGNFPDRFSGHQFPNYSSELNVNALLLGDSALYLCASSWGPGVGQPQHFGDGTRLSIL.

The table lists this clone with a count of one. The chain couples TRBV5-4 to TRBJ2-5, with TRBD1 as a possible D gene (7 bases). The CDR3 length is 15 residues. From germline, CDR1 is SGHNT and CDR2 YYREEE (reference sequence). Trimming removed 4 bases from V and 4 bases from J, with 17 bases in between. This chain's CDR3 is CASSTLAGGRETQYF. The DNA of the CDR3 is TGTGCCAGCAGCACCTTAGCAGGGGGGCGAGAGACCCAGTACTTC.

V gene TRBV19 combines with J gene TRBJ2-1; TRBD2 agrees at 8 bases. This CDR3 contains 15 residues. Germline values: CDR1 LNHDA, CDR2 SQIVND (reference sequence). J lost 1 base, V lost 4 bases, and 3 bases had no gene match. The CDR3 coding sequence is TGTGCCAGTAGTAGGGGCGGGGGGTCCTACAATGAGCAGTTCTTC. Its translation is CASSRGGGSYNEQFF.

V is TRBV10-3 and J is TRBJ2-3; TRBD2 matches at 8 bases. This CDR3 contains 13 residues. The germline V gene encodes CDR1 ENHRY and CDR2 SYGVKD. Unmatched junction bases numbered 2, after V lost 4 bases and J lost 5 bases. DNA of the CDR3: TGTGCCATCAGTGTAACTAGCGGAGATACGCAGTATTTT. As protein: CAISVTSGDTQYF.

This sequence joins TRBV28 and TRBJ1-1, with D uncertain. V shed 3 bases and J shed 3 bases, with 5 bases lying between them. The CDR3 runs to 12 residues. Germline V gene lookup returns CDR1 MDHEN and CDR2 SYDVKM. Here the CDR3 reads CASSFGDTEAFF. CDR3 nucleotide sequence: TGTGCCAGCAGTTTTGGGGACACTGAAGCTTTCTTT.

This chain joins TRBV20-1 and TRBJ2-5, with D unresolved. This CDR3 comprises 10 residues. V gave up 6 bases and J gave up 5 bases, with 7 bases separating them. Germline V gene data show CDR1 as DFQATT and CDR2 as SNEGSKA (reference sequence). Here the CDR3 DNA reads TGCAGTGCCAAATGGGAGACCCAGTACTTC. It encodes CSAKWETQYF.

The CDR3 loop is CASSLKGEQFF. The CDR3, as DNA: TGTGCCAGCAGTTTGAAAGGCGAGCAGTTCTTC. The chain uses TRBV28 and TRBJ2-1; D is uncertain. Germline V gene data show CDR1 as MDHEN and CDR2 as SYDVKM. The CDR3 is 11 amino acids. Trimming stripped 3 bases from V and 10 bases from J, with 7 bases between.

This clone was counted a single time. The V gene is TRBV9, the J gene TRBJ2-1, with 11 positions matching TRBD1. CDR3 length: 17 residues. V shed 4 bases and J 5 bases; nucleotides not matched to a gene: 11. CDR1 is SGDLS and CDR2 is YYNGEE in the germline V gene. For the CDR3, the DNA is TGTGCCAGCAGCCCCCGGGGGGACAGGGGGAATAACAATGAGCAGTTCTTC. Amino acid sequence: CASSPRGDRGNNNEQFF.

The chain joins TRBV5-4 to TRBJ2-1; no clear D gene. This CDR3 is built from 13 residues. Germline V gene sequence: CDR1 SGHNT, CDR2 YYREEE (reference sequence). The V gene lost 1 base and the J gene lost 4 bases, with 6 bases spanning the gap. The CDR3 DNA reads as TGTGCCAGCAGCTTGTCAGTTTACAATGAGCAGTTCTTC. It yields the protein CASSLSVYNEQFF.

The chain is built from TRBV5-1 and TRBJ1-4, with D uncertain. The CDR3 has 15 amino acids. Trimming shortened V by 0 bases and J by 8 bases, and 14 bases separated the two germline ends. Germline loops: CDR1 SGHRS, CDR2 YFSETQ. CDR3 bases: TGCGCCAGCAGCTTGGGGGTCGGTCCAGGCGAAAAACTGTTTTTT. Translated: CASSLGVGPGEKLFF.

J is TRBJ2-1 and V is TRBV25-1; D assignment may be TRBD1 or TRBD2 (5 bases each). Germline CDR1 reads MGHDK; CDR2 reads SYGVNS. The V and J ends lost 8 bases and 4 bases respectively, with 12 bases between them. The length of the CDR3 is 13 residues. In DNA form, the CDR3 reads TGTGCCAGCGGGGACGCGTGGTACAATGAGCAGTTCTTC. It specifies CASGDAWYNEQFF.

This rearrangement joins TRBV4-3 to TRBJ2-3, with D possibly TRBD1 on 5 matching bases. The CDR3 contains 13 residues. CDR1 and CDR2 from the germline V gene are LGHNA and YSLEER. The V gene lost 1 base and the J gene lost 5 bases, with 7 bases spanning the gap. In DNA form, the CDR3 reads TGCGCCAGCAGCCAAGTTAGGGGAGATACGCAGTATTTT. This encodes CASSQVRGDTQYF.

The count of this clone is one. The rearrangement joins TRBV4-3 to TRBJ2-6; D is perhaps TRBD1 (6 bases). This CDR3 region has 16 residues. Germline V lookup: CDR1 LGHNA, CDR2 YSLEER. V shed 4 bases and J shed 2 bases, with 12 bases lying between them. The CDR3 spells CASSPSSGAGANVLTF. The CDR3 region has the DNA TGCGCCAGCAGCCCCTCTTCAGGGGCTGGGGCCAACGTCCTGACTTTC.

The rearrangement joins TRBV15 to TRBJ2-2; D may be TRBD1 or TRBD2 (5 bases each). The length of the CDR3 is 17 residues. V lost 0 bases and J 0 bases, leaving 11 bases between the germline ends. Germline assignment: CDR1 LNHNV and CDR2 YYDKDF (reference sequence). CDR3 loop: CATSRDRGSANTGELFF. The CDR3 nucleotides are TGTGCCACCAGCAGAGATCGGGGCAGCGCGAACACCGGGGAGCTGTTTTTT.

The chain has TRBV7-2 and TRBJ2-1, with D perhaps being TRBD1 or TRBD2 (5 bases each). Trimming removed 1 base from V and 6 bases from J, with 16 bases in between. The CDR3 loop spans 16 amino acids. The germline gives CDR1 SGHTA, CDR2 FQGNSA. The CDR3 sequence: CASSLGMGEIINEQFF. Written as DNA, the CDR3 is TGTGCCAGCAGCTTAGGAATGGGGGAGATAATCAATGAGCAGTTCTTC.

This rearrangement joins TRBV7-2 to TRBJ2-6; TRBD2 might be the D (6 bases). The CDR3 contains 16 residues. From germline, CDR1 is SGHTA and CDR2 FQGNSA. V gave up 2 bases and J gave up 4 bases, with 12 bases separating them. The CDR3 DNA sequence: TGTGCCAGCAGCTTACGGGCGGGATCCGGGGCCAACGTCCTGACTTTC. Its translation is CASSLRAGSGANVLTF.